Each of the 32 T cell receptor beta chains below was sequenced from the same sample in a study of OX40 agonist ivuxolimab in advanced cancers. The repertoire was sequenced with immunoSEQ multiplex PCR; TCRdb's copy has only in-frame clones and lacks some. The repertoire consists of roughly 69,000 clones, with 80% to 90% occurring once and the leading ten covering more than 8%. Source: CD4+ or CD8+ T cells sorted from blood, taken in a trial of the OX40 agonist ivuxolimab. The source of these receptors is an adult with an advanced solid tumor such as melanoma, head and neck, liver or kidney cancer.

DNA of the CDR3: TGTGCTAGTGGCCAGGGGGCTAGCCGGAATGAGCAGTTCTTC. As protein: CASGQGASRNEQFF. The rearrangement links TRBV12-5 to TRBJ2-1, with 8 bases matching TRBD1. The CDR3 runs to 14 residues. V lost 6 bases to trimming and J lost 7 bases; unmatched junction nucleotides: 8. In germline, CDR1 is LGHNT, CDR2 FRNRAP. Drawing the rest from reference TRBV12-5 and TRBJ2-1, the complete variable domain is DARVTQTPRHKVTEMGQEVTMRCQPILGHNTVFWYRQTMMQGLELLAYFRNRAPLDDSGMPKDRFSAEMPDATLATLKIQPSEPRDSAVYFCASGQGASRNEQFFGPGTRLTVL.

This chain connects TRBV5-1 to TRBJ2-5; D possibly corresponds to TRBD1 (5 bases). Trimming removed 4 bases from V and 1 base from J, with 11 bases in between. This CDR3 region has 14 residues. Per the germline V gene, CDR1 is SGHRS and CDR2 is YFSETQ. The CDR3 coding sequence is TGCGCCAGCAGCCCCGGACATAGCCAAGAGACCCAGTACTTC. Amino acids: CASSPGHSQETQYF.

CDR3 region: CASSLTVRGAYEQYF. Here the CDR3 DNA reads TGTGCCAGCAGCTTGACGGTTCGGGGGGCCTACGAGCAGTACTTC. The J gene is TRBJ2-7, the V gene TRBV5-6; 7 bases line up with TRBD2. Unmatched junction bases numbered 6, after V lost 1 base and J lost 2 bases. The CDR3 totals 15 residues. Germline assignment: CDR1 SGHDT and CDR2 YYEEEE.

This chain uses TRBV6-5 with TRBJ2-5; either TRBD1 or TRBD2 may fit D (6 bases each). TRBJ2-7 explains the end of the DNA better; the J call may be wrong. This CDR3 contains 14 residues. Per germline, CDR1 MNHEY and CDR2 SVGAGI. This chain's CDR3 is CASTLFGGGNEQYF. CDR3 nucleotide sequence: TGTGCCAGCACCTTATTCGGGGGCGGGAACGAGCAGTACTTC.

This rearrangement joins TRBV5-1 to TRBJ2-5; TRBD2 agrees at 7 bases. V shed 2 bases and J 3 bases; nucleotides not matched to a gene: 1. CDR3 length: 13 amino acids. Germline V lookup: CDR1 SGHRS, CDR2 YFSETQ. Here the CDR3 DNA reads TGCGCCAGCAGCTTTGGGGGGGAAGAGACCCAGTACTTC. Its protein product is CASSFGGEETQYF.

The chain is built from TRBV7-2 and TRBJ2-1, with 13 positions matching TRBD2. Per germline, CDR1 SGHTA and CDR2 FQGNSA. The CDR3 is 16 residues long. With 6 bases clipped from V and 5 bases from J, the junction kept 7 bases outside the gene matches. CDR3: CASSRAGTSGNNEQFF. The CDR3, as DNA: TGTGCCAGCAGTCGGGCCGGGACTAGCGGGAACAATGAGCAGTTCTTC.

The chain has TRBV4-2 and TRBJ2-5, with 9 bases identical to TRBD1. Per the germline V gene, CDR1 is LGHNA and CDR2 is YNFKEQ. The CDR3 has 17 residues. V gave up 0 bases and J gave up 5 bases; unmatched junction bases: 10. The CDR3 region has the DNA TGTGCCAGCAGCCAAGATAATTGGGGACAGGGTCCGGAGACCCAGTACTTC. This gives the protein CASSQDNWGQGPETQYF.

The CDR3 sequence: CASSIQGEKLFF. The CDR3, as DNA: TGTGCCAGTAGTATCCAGGGGGAAAAACTGTTTTTT. The chain employs TRBV19 and TRBJ1-4, with TRBD1 as a possible D gene (6 bases). The CDR3 contains 12 residues. Trimming removed 3 bases from V and 8 bases from J, with 7 bases in between. Germline lookup yields CDR1 LNHDA and CDR2 SQIVND (reference sequence).

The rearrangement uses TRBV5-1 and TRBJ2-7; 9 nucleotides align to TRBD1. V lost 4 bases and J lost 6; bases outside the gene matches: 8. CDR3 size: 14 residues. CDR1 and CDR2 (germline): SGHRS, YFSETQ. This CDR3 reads CASSRTGGAPEQYF. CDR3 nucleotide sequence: TGCGCCAGCAGCAGAACAGGGGGCGCTCCCGAGCAGTACTTC.

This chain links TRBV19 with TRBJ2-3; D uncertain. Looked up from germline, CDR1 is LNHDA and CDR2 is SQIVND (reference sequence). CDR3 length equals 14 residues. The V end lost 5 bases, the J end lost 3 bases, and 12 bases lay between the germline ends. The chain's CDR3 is CASSLGDVTDTQYF. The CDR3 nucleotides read TGTGCCAGTAGTCTAGGAGACGTAACAGATACGCAGTATTTT.

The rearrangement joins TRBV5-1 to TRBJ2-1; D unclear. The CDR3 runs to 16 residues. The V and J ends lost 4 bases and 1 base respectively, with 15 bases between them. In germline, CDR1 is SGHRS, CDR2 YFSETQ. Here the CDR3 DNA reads TGCGCCAGCAGCCCCTCCGGAACGGGTTCCTACAATGAGCAGTTCTTC. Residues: CASSPSGTGSYNEQFF.

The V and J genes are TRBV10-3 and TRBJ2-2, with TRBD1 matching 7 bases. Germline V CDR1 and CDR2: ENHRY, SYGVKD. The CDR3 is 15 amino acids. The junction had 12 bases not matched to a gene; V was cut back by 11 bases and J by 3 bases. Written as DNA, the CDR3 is TGTGCCGTCGGGGCAGGGGGTTATGACACCGGGGAGCTGTTTTTT. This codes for CAVGAGGYDTGELFF.

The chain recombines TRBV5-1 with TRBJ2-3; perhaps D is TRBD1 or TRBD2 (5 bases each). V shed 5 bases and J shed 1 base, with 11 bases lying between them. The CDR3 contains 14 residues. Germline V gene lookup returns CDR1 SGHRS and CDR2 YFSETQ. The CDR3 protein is CASSFLGGTDTQYF. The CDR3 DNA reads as TGCGCCAGCAGTTTTTTGGGGGGCACAGATACGCAGTATTTT.

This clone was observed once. The CDR3 spells CASSYSSGAYNEQFF. In nucleotides, the CDR3 is TGTGCCAGCAGTTACTCCTCTGGGGCATACAATGAGCAGTTCTTC. V gene TRBV6-5 combines with J gene TRBJ2-1; the D gene is possibly TRBD1 (5 bases). Germline values: CDR1 MNHEY, CDR2 SVGAGI. The V and J ends lost 0 bases and 4 bases respectively, with 10 bases between them. The length of the CDR3 is 15 residues.

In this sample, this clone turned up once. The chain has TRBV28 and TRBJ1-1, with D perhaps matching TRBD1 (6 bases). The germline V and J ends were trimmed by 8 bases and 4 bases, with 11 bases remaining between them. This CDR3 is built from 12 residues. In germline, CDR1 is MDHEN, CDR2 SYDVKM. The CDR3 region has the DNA TGTGCCAGCGAAAGAGGGGGCACTGAAGCTTTCTTT. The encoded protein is CASERGGTEAFF.

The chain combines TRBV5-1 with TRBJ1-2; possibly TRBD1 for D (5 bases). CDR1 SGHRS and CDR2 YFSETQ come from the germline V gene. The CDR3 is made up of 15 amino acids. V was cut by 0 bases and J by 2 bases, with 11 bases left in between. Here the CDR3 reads CASSLGEDINYGYTF. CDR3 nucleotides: TGCGCCAGCAGCTTGGGAGAGGACATCAACTATGGCTACACCTTC. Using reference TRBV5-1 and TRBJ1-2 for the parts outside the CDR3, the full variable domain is KAGVTQTPRYLIKTRGQQVTLSCSPISGHRSVSWYQQTPGQGLQFLFEYFSETQRNKGNFPGRFSGRQFSNSRSEMNVSTLELGDSALYLCASSLGEDINYGYTFGSGTRLTVV.

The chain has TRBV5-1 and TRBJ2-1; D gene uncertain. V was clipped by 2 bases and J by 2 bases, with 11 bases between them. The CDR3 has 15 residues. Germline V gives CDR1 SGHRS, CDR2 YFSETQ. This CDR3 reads CASSFLEGPYNEQFF. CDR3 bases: TGCGCCAGCAGCTTTCTAGAAGGCCCCTACAATGAGCAGTTCTTC.

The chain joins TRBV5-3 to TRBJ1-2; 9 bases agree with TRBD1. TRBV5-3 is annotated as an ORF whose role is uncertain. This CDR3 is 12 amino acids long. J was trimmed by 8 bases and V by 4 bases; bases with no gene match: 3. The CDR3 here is CARSRTGVGYTF. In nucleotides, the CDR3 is TGTGCCAGAAGCCGGACAGGGGTCGGCTACACCTTC.

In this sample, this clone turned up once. The CDR3 DNA reads TGTGCCAGTAGTCCGGCCGGGACAGCGTACAATGAGCAGTTCTTC. This encodes CASSPAGTAYNEQFF. This chain joins TRBV19 and TRBJ2-1, with 7 bases that match TRBD1. Germline CDR1 LNHDA, CDR2 SQIVND (reference sequence). CDR3 length: 15 residues. J lost 4 bases, V lost 5 bases, and 8 bases had no gene match. The full variable domain, its missing parts supplied by reference TRBV19 and TRBJ2-1, is DGGITQSPKYLFRKEGQNVTLSCEQNLNHDAMYWYRQDPGQGLRLIYYSQIVNDFQKGDIAEGYSVSREKKESFPLTVTSAQKNPTAFYLCASSPAGTAYNEQFFGPGTRLTVL.

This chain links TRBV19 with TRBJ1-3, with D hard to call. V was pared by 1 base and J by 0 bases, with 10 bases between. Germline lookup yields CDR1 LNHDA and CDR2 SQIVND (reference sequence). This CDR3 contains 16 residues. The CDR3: CASSIAGSFSGNTIYF. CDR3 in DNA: TGTGCCAGTAGTATAGCGGGCAGCTTCTCTGGAAACACCATATATTTT.

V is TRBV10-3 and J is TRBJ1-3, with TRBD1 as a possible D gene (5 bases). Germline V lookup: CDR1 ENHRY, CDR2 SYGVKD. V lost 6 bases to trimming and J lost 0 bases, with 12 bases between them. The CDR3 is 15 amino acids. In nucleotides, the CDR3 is TGTGCCATCAGCGAACAGGTCAGCTCTGGAAACACCATATATTTT. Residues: CAISEQVSSGNTIYF.

The CDR3 nucleotides are TGTGCCAGCAGTTTCAGGAGGGCCGAAGCTTTCTTT. Residues: CASSFRRAEAFF. The chain combines TRBV28 with TRBJ1-1, with D unclear. Per germline, CDR1 MDHEN and CDR2 SYDVKM. The CDR3 is 12 amino acids. Trimming pared 3 bases from V and 8 bases from J, leaving 10 bases between.

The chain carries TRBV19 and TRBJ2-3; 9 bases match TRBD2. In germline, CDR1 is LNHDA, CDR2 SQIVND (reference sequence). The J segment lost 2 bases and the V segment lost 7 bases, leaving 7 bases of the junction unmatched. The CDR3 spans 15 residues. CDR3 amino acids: CASTTGTSFTDTQYF. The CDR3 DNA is TGTGCCAGTACCACCGGGACTAGCTTCACAGATACGCAGTATTTT.

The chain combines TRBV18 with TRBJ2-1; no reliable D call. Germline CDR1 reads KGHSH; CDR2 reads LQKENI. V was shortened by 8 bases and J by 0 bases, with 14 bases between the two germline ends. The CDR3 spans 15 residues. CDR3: CASRPAGSSYNEQFF. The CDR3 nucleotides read TGTGCCAGCCGCCCAGCTGGAAGCTCCTACAATGAGCAGTTCTTC.

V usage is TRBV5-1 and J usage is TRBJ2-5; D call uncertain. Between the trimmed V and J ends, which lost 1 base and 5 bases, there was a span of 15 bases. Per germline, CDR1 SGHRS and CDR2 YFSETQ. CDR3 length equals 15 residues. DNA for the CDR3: TGCGCCAGCAGCTTGTTCTTAGGCTTAGAGGAGACCCAGTACTTC. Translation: CASSLFLGLEETQYF.

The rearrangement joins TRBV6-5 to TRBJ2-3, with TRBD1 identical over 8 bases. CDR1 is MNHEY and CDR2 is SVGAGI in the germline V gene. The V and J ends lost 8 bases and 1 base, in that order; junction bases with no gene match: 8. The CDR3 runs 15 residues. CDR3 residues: CASGAPGQGTDTQYF. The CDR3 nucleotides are TGTGCCAGCGGGGCCCCGGGACAGGGCACAGATACGCAGTATTTT.

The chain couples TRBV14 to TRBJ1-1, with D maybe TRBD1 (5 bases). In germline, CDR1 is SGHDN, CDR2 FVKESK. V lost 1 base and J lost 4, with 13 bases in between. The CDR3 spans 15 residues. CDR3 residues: CASSQGGAGSTEAFF. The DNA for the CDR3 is TGTGCCAGCAGCCAAGGGGGCGCCGGGAGCACTGAAGCTTTCTTT.

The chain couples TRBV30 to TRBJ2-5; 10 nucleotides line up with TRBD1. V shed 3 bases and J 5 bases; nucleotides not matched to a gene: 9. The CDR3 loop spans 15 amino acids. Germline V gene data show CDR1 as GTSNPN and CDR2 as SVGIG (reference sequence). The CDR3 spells CAWSKDRGRSETQYF. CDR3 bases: TGTGCCTGGAGCAAAGACAGGGGGCGCAGCGAGACCCAGTACTTC.

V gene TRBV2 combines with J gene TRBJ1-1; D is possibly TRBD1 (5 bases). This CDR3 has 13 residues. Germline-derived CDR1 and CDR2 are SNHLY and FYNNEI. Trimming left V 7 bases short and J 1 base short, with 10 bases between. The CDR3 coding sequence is TGTGCCAGCAAGACGGGACCGAACACTGAAGCTTTCTTT. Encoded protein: CASKTGPNTEAFF.

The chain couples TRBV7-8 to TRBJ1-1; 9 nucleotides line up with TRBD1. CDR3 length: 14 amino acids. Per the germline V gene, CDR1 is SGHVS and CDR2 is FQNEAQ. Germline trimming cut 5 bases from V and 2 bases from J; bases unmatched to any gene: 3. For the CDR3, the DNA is TGTGCCAGCAGCCTAACAGGGGGCAACACTGAAGCTTTCTTT. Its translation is CASSLTGGNTEAFF.

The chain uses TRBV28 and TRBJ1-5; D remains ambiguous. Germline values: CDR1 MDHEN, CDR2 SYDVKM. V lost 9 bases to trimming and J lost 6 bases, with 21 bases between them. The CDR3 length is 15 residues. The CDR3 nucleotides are TGTGCCAGTATACCCCCGGGAGCAGTCGGTCAGCCCCAGCATTTT. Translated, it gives CASIPPGAVGQPQHF.

This CDR3 reads CASSPTGYHNEQFF. As DNA, the CDR3 is TGTGCCAGCAGTCCGACAGGGTACCACAATGAGCAGTTCTTC. V and J are TRBV7-9 and TRBJ2-1; TRBD1 matches at 7 bases. The CDR3 covers 14 residues. V dropped 6 bases and J dropped 5; count of bases not matched to a gene: 7. The germline V gene has CDR1 SEHNR and CDR2 FQNEAQ (reference sequence).